Below, 25 T cell receptor beta chains from the same sample are listed, as sequenced in a study of T cell clonality in common variable immunodeficiency. Notes on the study in general: Fewer deletions and N-nucleotide insertions were reportedly seen in common variable immunodeficiency TCR beta sequences.

Measured with immunoSEQ multiplex PCR; TCRdb has only the in-frame clones, and not every one. The sample is made up of around 32,000 clones, none counted only once. These TCRs are of unknown antigen specificity. The sample comprised peripheral blood mononuclear cells. These receptors all come from a human donor with common variable immunodeficiency.

This clone came up many times. The read ends 3 residues early relative to the CDR3; the germline J gene fills the gap. This chain links TRBV7-3 with TRBJ2-1, with TRBD1 identical over 7 bases. Germline CDR1 SGHTA, CDR2 FQGTGA. Trimming took 6 bases from V and 2 from J; bases not matched to a gene: 10. CDR3 length equals 16 residues. CDR3 protein: CASRISGTDTYNEQFF. Incomplete CDR3 DNA: TGTGCCAGCAGAATTTCCGGGACAGACACCTACAATGAG.

This clone was detected a few times. The read gets to within 3 residues of the CDR3 end, and the germline J gene fills in the rest. The chain carries TRBV7-3 and TRBJ2-5, with 9 bases aligning to TRBD2. The J segment lost 2 bases and the V segment lost 3 bases, leaving 4 bases of the junction unmatched. CDR3 length equals 15 residues. Germline loops: CDR1 SGHTA, CDR2 FQGTGA. This chain's CDR3 is CASSFGLAGQETQYF. Partial CDR3 DNA: TGTGCCAGCAGCTTTGGGCTAGCGGGGCAAGAGACC.

At least ten counts were recorded for this clone. With the read ending 3 residues before the CDR3 end, the germline J gene is used to fill in that end. The V call is TRBV14, the J call TRBJ2-7, with 12 bases lining up with TRBD2. After removal of 5 bases from V and 6 bases from J, the junction contained 5 bases not matched to a gene. This CDR3 is 14 amino acids long. Per the germline V gene, CDR1 is SGHDN and CDR2 is FVKESK. The sequenced part of the CDR3 DNA is TGTGCCAGCAGCGAACTAGCGGGGGGAGGCGAG. This translates into CASSELAGGGE. From start to end, the CDR3 is CASSELAGGGEQYF.

This clone was observed many times. The read terminates 3 residues ahead of where the CDR3 ends, so the germline J gene completes it. The chain couples TRBV15 to TRBJ2-7, with unresolved D. This CDR3 is built from 13 residues. The germline gives CDR1 LNHNV, CDR2 YYDKDF (reference sequence). V was shortened by 2 bases and J by 4 bases, with 9 bases between the two germline ends. This chain's CDR3 is CATSRRVSYEQYF. The CDR3 bases that were read are TGTGCCACCAGCAGAAGGGTCTCGTACGAG.

This clone was seen repeatedly, ten times or more. The read ends 3 residues early relative to the CDR3; the germline J gene fills the gap. V is TRBV7-6 and J is TRBJ2-4; 8 bases map to TRBD2. Looked up from germline, CDR1 is SGHVS and CDR2 is FNYEAQ. CDR3 length: 14 amino acids. Partial CDR3 DNA: TGTGCCAGCAGCCTTAGCGGGGACCCTACGATT. It yields the protein CASSLSGDPTI. The whole CDR3 protein reads CASSLSGDPTIQYF.

This clone turned up a few times. The missing CDR3 end, 3 residues past where the read stops, is filled in from the germline J gene. The chain carries TRBV18 and TRBJ1-3; D perhaps matches TRBD1 (5 bases). The V end was cut by 3 bases, the J end by 2 bases, with 8 bases between. Germline V gene lookup returns CDR1 KGHSH and CDR2 LQKENI. The CDR3 runs to 14 residues. The part of the CDR3 DNA that was read is TGTGCCAGCTCACCGACAGTTACTGGAAACACC. As protein: CASSPTVTGNT. The complete CDR3 protein is CASSPTVTGNTIYF.

There are a few counts of this clone. The CDR3 end is not reached by the read, which stops 3 residues before it; the germline J gene fills it in. The chain is built from TRBV5-1 and TRBJ1-1, with D perhaps matching TRBD1 (5 bases). The CDR3 extends over 16 amino acids. Trimming took off 4 bases at V and 3 bases at J, with 19 bases between the two ends. In germline, CDR1 is SGHRS, CDR2 YFSETQ. The CDR3 loop is CASSRTERGRDTEAFF. Partial CDR3 DNA: TGCGCCAGCAGCCGTACCGAGCGGGGGAGGGACACTGAA.

Notes on this clone: The read is 3 residues too short to cover the CDR3 end, so that end is filled in from the germline J gene. This specimen includes other DNA sequences encoding the same CDR3. V and J are TRBV19 and TRBJ2-1; possibly TRBD2 for D (6 bases). Germline V lookup: CDR1 LNHDA, CDR2 SQIVND (reference sequence). The CDR3 totals 12 residues. The V and J ends lost 3 bases and 7 bases respectively, with 7 bases between them. The CDR3 region is CASSIGGNEQFF. CDR3 bases read: TGTGCCAGTAGTATTGGGGGGAATGAG.

At least ten counts were recorded for this clone. One end of the junction varies from germline; a read error may be responsible. The read ends 3 residues shy of where the CDR3 ends; the end is completed using the germline J gene. The genes are TRBV4-2 and TRBJ1-2, with 11 bases fitting TRBD1. Germline V gene lookup returns CDR1 LGHNA and CDR2 YNFKEQ. This CDR3 spans 13 amino acids. The CDR3 is CASSQDRGHGYTF. Incomplete CDR3 DNA: TGCGCCAGCAGCCAGGACAGGGGGCATGGC.

This clone has at least ten counts. The read gets to within 3 residues of the CDR3 end, and the germline J gene fills in the rest. The rearrangement uses TRBV30 and TRBJ2-4, with D perhaps TRBD1 (6 bases). The V gene lost 3 bases and the J gene lost 0 bases, with 18 bases spanning the gap. CDR3 size: 17 residues. Germline V gives CDR1 GTSNPN, CDR2 SVGIG (reference sequence). CDR3 loop: CAWRGAGTVLAKNIQYF. The CDR3 DNA, read in part, is TGTGCCTGGAGGGGGGCCGGGACGGTTTTAGCCAAAAACATT.

For this clone: The CDR3 end falls 3 residues outside the read, so it is completed with the germline J gene. The chain carries TRBV6-2 or TRBV6-3 and TRBJ1-5; perhaps TRBD1 as D (5 bases). The V end lost 2 bases, the J end lost 6 bases, and 11 bases lay between the germline ends. CDR3 length: 14 residues. Germline assignment: CDR1 MNHEY and CDR2 SVGEGT. Partial CDR3 DNA: TGTGCCAGCAGTTACCCAGGGTGGCTTCAGCCC. Residues: CASSYPGWLQP. The entire CDR3 protein reads CASSYPGWLQPQHF.

About this clone: Sequencing ends 3 residues short of the CDR3 end; the germline J gene provides the rest. This chain joins TRBV2 and TRBJ1-6, with D perhaps TRBD1 (6 bases). Per germline, CDR1 SNHLY and CDR2 FYNNEI. Trimming shortened V by 7 bases and J by 3 bases, and 7 bases separated the two germline ends. The CDR3 has 13 amino acids. The chain's CDR3 is CASKDSYNSPLHF. The sequenced part of the CDR3 DNA is TGTGCCAGCAAGGACAGCTATAATTCACCC.

Partial CDR3 DNA: TGTGCCAGCAGCCCGAGCCCTTCCGCCGAG. This encodes CASSPSPSAE. The CDR3 in full is CASSPSPSAEQYF. The rearrangement joins TRBV5-4 to TRBJ2-7, with D uncertain. The read ends 3 residues early relative to the CDR3; the germline J gene fills the gap. Germline CDR1 is SGHNT and CDR2 is YYREEE (reference sequence). V was pared by 4 bases and J by 6 bases, with 14 bases between. This CDR3 has 13 residues.

Of note for this clone: The CDR3 goes on 3 residues after the read ends, and that part is filled in from the germline J gene. J is TRBJ1-3 and V is TRBV19; D remains unclear. Trimming took 3 bases from V and 2 from J, leaving 8 bases between them. The CDR3 runs 14 residues. Germline V gene data show CDR1 as LNHDA and CDR2 as SQIVND (reference sequence). The DNA read from the CDR3 is TGTGCCAGTAGTATCCAGGTCACTGGAAACACC. It yields the protein CASSIQVTGNT. The whole CDR3 reads CASSIQVTGNTIYF.

This clone was detected many times. The read comes to an end 3 residues before the CDR3 does, leaving the germline J gene to fill in the end. The rearrangement links TRBV11-2 to TRBJ2-5; no firm D call. The V end was cut by 0 bases, the J end by 3 bases, with 11 bases between. The CDR3 extends over 15 amino acids. The germline CDR1 and CDR2 sequences are SGHAT and FQNNGV. This chain's CDR3 is CASSLDGGREETQYF. The CDR3 DNA, read in part, is TGTGCCAGCAGCTTAGATGGTGGCCGAGAAGAGACC. Drawing the rest from reference TRBV11-2 and TRBJ2-5, the complete variable domain is EAGVAQSPRYKIIEKRQSVAFWCNPISGHATLYWYQQILGQGPKLLIQFQNNGVVDDSQLPKDRFSAERLKGVDSTLKIQPAKLEDSAVYLCASSLDGGREETQYFGPGTRLLVL.

The table lists this clone with many counts. The observed sequence ends 3 residues before the CDR3 terminus, with the missing tail filled in from the germline J gene. The chain uses TRBV29-1 and TRBJ2-7, with a possible D match to TRBD2 (6 bases). The V and J ends lost 7 bases and 5 bases respectively, with 9 bases between them. Germline V gives CDR1 SQVTM, CDR2 ANQGSEA. The CDR3 is 10 amino acids. Here the CDR3 reads CSAGGDEQYF. CDR3 DNA (partial): TGCAGCGCAGGCGGGGACGAG.

For this clone: The read comes to an end 3 residues before the CDR3 does, leaving the germline J gene to fill in the end. The J gene is TRBJ1-5, the V gene TRBV18; unclear D gene. Between the trimmed V and J ends, which lost 3 bases and 2 bases, there was a span of 8 bases. The CDR3 length is 14 residues. Germline V gives CDR1 KGHSH, CDR2 LQKENI. CDR3 residues: CASSPKAGNQPQHF. The sequenced part of the CDR3 DNA is TGTGCCAGCTCACCTAAGGCGGGCAATCAGCCC.

Notes on this clone: The observed sequence ends 3 residues before the CDR3 terminus, with the missing tail filled in from the germline J gene. This sequence joins TRBV7-8 and TRBJ1-1; 8 positions agree with TRBD1. Germline loops: CDR1 SGHVS, CDR2 FQNEAQ. The CDR3 runs to 11 residues. The sequenced CDR3 bases are TGTGCCAGCAGCTCCTCAGGGGGC. Residues: CASSSSGG. The whole CDR3 region reads CASSSSGGAFF.

This clone has just a few counts. The read terminates 3 residues ahead of where the CDR3 ends, so the germline J gene completes it. The V gene is TRBV7-3, the J gene TRBJ1-4; D is ambiguous. This CDR3 region has 13 residues. Trimming removed 4 bases at V and 7 bases at J, with 10 bases between. Germline V gives CDR1 SGHTA, CDR2 FQGTGA. The CDR3 sequence: CASSYTRGEKLFF. The DNA read from the CDR3 is TGTGCCAGCAGCTACACACGTGGTGAAAAA.

With respect to this clone: The read finishes 3 residues shy of the CDR3 end, and the germline J gene is used to complete it. The chain joins TRBV6-1 to TRBJ1-3, with a weak D call TRBD1 (5 bases). With 4 bases removed from V and 0 bases from J, the gap between germline ends came to 10 bases. Per the germline V gene, CDR1 is MNHNS and CDR2 is SASEGT. The length of the CDR3 is 15 residues. The covered CDR3 bases are TGTGCCAGCAGTGGACAGTTCTTCTCTGGAAACACC. It encodes CASSGQFFSGNT. The complete CDR3 sequence is CASSGQFFSGNTIYF.

This clone was counted at least ten times. The read comes to an end 3 residues before the CDR3 does, leaving the germline J gene to fill in the end. This chain connects TRBV5-1 to TRBJ1-6; TRBD1 is a possible D gene (6 bases). Per germline, CDR1 SGHRS and CDR2 YFSETQ. Trimming left V 4 bases short and J 7 bases short, with 18 bases between. CDR3 length: 16 residues. This chain's CDR3 is CASSPTMGALNSPLHF. The covered CDR3 bases are TGCGCCAGCAGCCCCACTATGGGGGCCTTAAATTCACCC.

This clone was found many times. Read sequence stops 3 residues before the CDR3 end, and the germline J gene provides the missing end. V and J are TRBV7-2 and TRBJ2-1, with 9 bases fitting TRBD2. The CDR3 is 15 amino acids. Germline assignment: CDR1 SGHTA and CDR2 FQGNSA. V lost 6 bases, J lost 2 bases, and 5 bases stayed unmatched. The covered CDR3 bases are TGTGCCAGCAGGGAAGCGGGGGGAGCCTACAATGAG. Amino acids: CASREAGGAYNE. Given in full, the CDR3 is CASREAGGAYNEQFF.

As to this clone: The sequenced fragment ends 3 residues before the CDR3 boundary, so the rest is inferred from the germline J gene. This sequence joins TRBV19 and TRBJ2-5, with 10 bases lining up with TRBD1. The germline V gene encodes CDR1 LNHDA and CDR2 SQIVND (reference sequence). The length of the CDR3 is 15 residues. The junction had 5 bases not matched to a gene; V was cut back by 6 bases and J by 1 base. The sequenced CDR3 bases are TGTGCCAGTAGCCGGCGGACAGGGGGCCAAGAGACC. Protein sequence: CASSRRTGGQET. The whole CDR3 reads CASSRRTGGQETQYF.

Concerning this clone: The read comes to an end 3 residues before the CDR3 does, leaving the germline J gene to fill in the end. V gene TRBV7-8 combines with J gene TRBJ2-7; 7 nucleotides align to TRBD1. Germline lookup yields CDR1 SGHVS and CDR2 FQNEAQ. The CDR3 is 17 residues long. With V trimmed by 5 bases and J by 3 bases, 16 bases remained unmatched. The sequenced part of the CDR3 DNA is TGTGCCAGCAGCCTCCGCTCCGTCCCCCGGGACAGCTACGAG. It translates to CASSLRSVPRDSYE. In full, the CDR3 is CASSLRSVPRDSYEQYF.

There are a few counts of this clone. Partial CDR3 DNA: TGTGCCAGTAGTATAAGACAGCAAAATTCACCC. Its protein is CASSIRQQNSP. The entire CDR3 is CASSIRQQNSPLHF. The chain recombines TRBV19 with TRBJ1-6, with D possibly TRBD1 on 5 matching bases. Coverage ceases 3 residues before the CDR3 finishes, and the germline J gene fills in the end. V was pared by 2 bases and J by 7 bases, with 9 bases between. Germline V lookup: CDR1 LNHDA, CDR2 SQIVND (reference sequence). This CDR3 comprises 14 residues.